The next 7 T cell receptor beta chains were all read from a single sample in a study of cytomegalovirus exposure and HLA in healthy donors. A multiplex PCR was run with 60 Vbeta primers and 13 Jbeta primers. TCRdb's table, derived via immunoSEQ multiplex PCR, lists solely in-frame clones and lacks some. The table records roughly 100,000 clones, around 61% of them present only once. Sequenced sample: PBMCs. These receptors were obtained from a woman in her 50s in good health and CMV-seronegative.

In its sample, this clone was seen a few times. The chain joins TRBV28 to TRBJ2-7; D is uncertain. Germline assignment: CDR1 MDHEN and CDR2 SYDVKM. V shed 3 bases and J shed 6 bases, with 6 bases lying between them. This CDR3 has 11 residues. The CDR3 sequence is CASSFLSEQYF. The DNA for the CDR3 is TGTGCCAGCAGTTTTCTAAGCGAGCAGTACTTC.

The V call is TRBV6-1, the J call TRBJ1-3, with 9 bases aligning to TRBD1. In germline, CDR1 is MNHNS, CDR2 SASEGT. V dropped 6 bases and J dropped 2; count of bases not matched to a gene: 2. The CDR3 spans 14 residues. CDR3 sequence: CASRGTGPGNTIYF. The CDR3 DNA reads as TGTGCCAGCAGGGGGACAGGGCCTGGAAACACCATATATTTT.

V gene TRBV6-6 combines with J gene TRBJ1-6; D may be TRBD1 (6 bases). CDR3 size: 14 residues. Germline V CDR1 and CDR2: MNHNY, SVGAGI (reference sequence). CDR3 coding DNA: TGTGGGGCGGGGGCGAGCTCCTATAATTCACCCCTCCACTTT. It yields the protein CGAGASSYNSPLHF.

This clone turned up a few times. The V and J genes are TRBV10-2 and TRBJ1-5; D is uncertain. The CDR3 totals 12 residues. Germline V lookup: CDR1 WSHSY, CDR2 SAAADI. Trimming removed 11 bases at V and 7 bases at J, with 15 bases between. CDR3 protein: CAVSGFNQPQHF. The CDR3 region has the DNA TGCGCCGTCAGCGGTTTTAACCAGCCCCAGCATTTT.

The CDR3 DNA reads as TGCGCCAGCCGACTTTCGGGCGGAGGCAATGAGCAGTTCTTC. This encodes CASRLSGGGNEQFF. V gene TRBV5-1 combines with J gene TRBJ2-1; TRBD2 might be the D (5 bases). The CDR3 covers 14 residues. V was shortened by 7 bases and J by 6 bases, with 17 bases between the two germline ends. CDR1 SGHRS and CDR2 YFSETQ come from the germline V gene.

This sequence joins TRBV6-6 and TRBJ2-6; tentatively, D is TRBD1 (6 bases). Germline values: CDR1 MNHNY, CDR2 SVGAGI (reference sequence). The CDR3 runs to 15 residues. V dropped 6 bases and J dropped 2 bases, with 11 bases sitting between them. The DNA for the CDR3 is TGTGCCAGCAGCCCCAGGGGTGCTGGGGCCAACGTCCTGACTTTC. It specifies CASSPRGAGANVLTF.

The chain couples TRBV14 to TRBJ1-5; tentative D call: TRBD1 (6 bases). The CDR3 length is 20 residues. Germline CDR1 and CDR2: SGHDN and FVKESK. The germline V and J ends were trimmed by 3 bases and 2 bases, with 26 bases remaining between them. The CDR3 coding sequence is TGTGCCAGCAGCCATTACTGGGGACAACCTTTACCTTTGGGCAATCAGCCCCAGCATTTT. It specifies CASSHYWGQPLPLGNQPQHF.